A single sample is the source of the 9 T cell receptor beta chains below, sequenced in a study of blood T cell repertoires in COVID-19. Sequenced by immunoSEQ multiplex PCR; TCRdb stores in-frame clones only, minus some. This table holds roughly 30,000 clones, approximately 88% found once. The sequencing sample was made of peripheral blood. Receptors originate from a human donor in a cohort sampled during active COVID-19.

The chain links TRBV5-1 to TRBJ2-5, with D possibly TRBD2 on 5 matching bases. Trimming stripped 1 base from V and 1 base from J, with 14 bases between. Germline lookup yields CDR1 SGHRS and CDR2 YFSETQ. This CDR3 region has 16 residues. The CDR3 nucleotides are TGCGCCAGCAGCTTGTCGGCTAGCCTCCCCCAAGAGACCCAGTACTTC. It yields the protein CASSLSASLPQETQYF.

This clone came up once. The chain uses TRBV9 and TRBJ1-1; the match to TRBD1 covers 7 bases. Germline V lookup: CDR1 SGDLS, CDR2 YYNGEE. Losses at the gene ends were 3 bases for V and 12 bases for J; bases not matched to a gene: 11. The CDR3 spans 13 residues. The CDR3 nucleotides are TGTGCCAGCAGCGAGGGGACAGACAGCGGATCTTTCTTT. Translated, it gives CASSEGTDSGSFF.

The chain combines TRBV6-5 with TRBJ1-3; D unresolved. Germline V gene sequence: CDR1 MNHEY, CDR2 SVGAGI. The V end lost 11 bases, the J end lost 0 bases, and 17 bases lay between the germline ends. There are 15 residues in the CDR3. CDR3 coding DNA: TGTGCCTCGTGGAAGCGCGAGAGCTCTGGAAACACCATATATTTT. The encoded protein is CASWKRESSGNTIYF.

This clone was seen a handful of times. The genes are TRBV6-4 and TRBJ2-3; tentative D call: TRBD2 (6 bases). The CDR3 has 15 residues. The germline V and J ends were trimmed by 0 bases and 0 bases, with 7 bases remaining between them. Germline loops: CDR1 MRHNA, CDR2 SNTAGT. The CDR3 region has the DNA TGTGCCAGCAGTGACTCGGGGGGTAGCACAGATACGCAGTATTTT. This codes for CASSDSGGSTDTQYF.

This chain joins TRBV29-1 and TRBJ2-3; 8 nucleotides line up with TRBD1. Germline V CDR1 and CDR2: SQVTM, ANQGSEA. V shed 7 bases and J 1 base; nucleotides not matched to a gene: 4. The CDR3 length is 13 residues. The CDR3 is CSGATGGTDTQYF. The CDR3 nucleotides are TGCAGCGGCGCGACAGGGGGCACAGATACGCAGTATTTT.

The chain has TRBV7-8 and TRBJ1-5; D may be TRBD1 (5 bases). CDR3 length: 17 amino acids. Germline CDR1 and CDR2: SGHVS and FQNEAQ. Trimming took 2 bases from V and 0 from J, leaving 14 bases between them. CDR3 sequence reads: CASSLSARTRSNQPQHF. As DNA, the CDR3 is TGTGCCAGCAGCTTATCTGCCAGGACACGTAGCAATCAGCCCCAGCATTTT.

This chain joins TRBV5-6 and TRBJ2-2, with D perhaps TRBD1 (6 bases). The germline CDR1 and CDR2 sequences are SGHDT and YYEEEE. V was pared by 4 bases and J by 7 bases, with 8 bases between. This CDR3 has 12 residues. CDR3 in amino acids: CASSQGSGELFF. Written as DNA, the CDR3 is TGTGCCAGCAGCCAGGGGAGCGGGGAGCTGTTTTTT.

The chain has TRBV13 and TRBJ2-3; TRBD2 matches at 8 bases. V shed 5 bases and J 9 bases; nucleotides not matched to a gene: 7. Germline V lookup: CDR1 PRHDT, CDR2 FYEKMQ (reference sequence). The CDR3 has 13 residues. Here the CDR3 DNA reads TGTGCCAGCAGCGTGGGACTAGTTGGAACGCAGTATTTT. It encodes CASSVGLVGTQYF.

The chain has TRBV27 and TRBJ1-1; 9 bases line up with TRBD1. Germline CDR1 and CDR2: MNHEY and SMNVEV (reference sequence). The CDR3 has 15 residues. V lost 5 bases, J lost 4 bases, and 8 bases stayed unmatched. The CDR3 coding sequence is TGTGCCAGCAGTAAGGGACAGGGCGGCATCACTGAAGCTTTCTTT. This encodes CASSKGQGGITEAFF.